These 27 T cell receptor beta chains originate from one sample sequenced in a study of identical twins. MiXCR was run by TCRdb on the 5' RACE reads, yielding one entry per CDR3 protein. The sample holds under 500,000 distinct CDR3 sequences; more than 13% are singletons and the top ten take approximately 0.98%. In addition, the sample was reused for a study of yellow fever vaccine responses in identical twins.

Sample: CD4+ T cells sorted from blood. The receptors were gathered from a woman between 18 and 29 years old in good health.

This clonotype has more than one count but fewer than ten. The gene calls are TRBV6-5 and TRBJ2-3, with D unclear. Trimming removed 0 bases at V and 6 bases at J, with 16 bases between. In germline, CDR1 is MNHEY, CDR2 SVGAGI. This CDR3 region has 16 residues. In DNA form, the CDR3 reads TGTGCCAGCAGTTACTCACGGGTGGGGTATGTTGATACGCAGTATTTT. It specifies CASSYSRVGYVDTQYF.

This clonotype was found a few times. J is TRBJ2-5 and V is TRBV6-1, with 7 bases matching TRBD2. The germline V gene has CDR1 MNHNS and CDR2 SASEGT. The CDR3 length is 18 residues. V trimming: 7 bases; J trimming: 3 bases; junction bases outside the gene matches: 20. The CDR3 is CASKPDLLTGGGKETQYF. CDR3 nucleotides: TGTGCCAGCAAACCGGACCTTCTGACCGGCGGGGGAAAAGAGACCCAGTACTTC.

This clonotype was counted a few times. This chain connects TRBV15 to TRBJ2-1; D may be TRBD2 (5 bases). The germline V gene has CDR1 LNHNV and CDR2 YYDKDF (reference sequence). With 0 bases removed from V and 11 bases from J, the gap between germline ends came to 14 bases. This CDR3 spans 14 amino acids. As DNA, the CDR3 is TGTGCCACCAGCAGAGATGAACTAGAGAAAAAGCAGTTCTTC. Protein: CATSRDELEKKQFF.

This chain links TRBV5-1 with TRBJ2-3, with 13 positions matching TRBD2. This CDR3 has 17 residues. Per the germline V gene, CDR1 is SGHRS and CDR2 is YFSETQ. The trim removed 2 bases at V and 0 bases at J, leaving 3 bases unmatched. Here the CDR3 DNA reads TGCGCCAGCAGCTTCGGACTAGCGGGGGCCAGCACAGATACGCAGTATTTT. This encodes CASSFGLAGASTDTQYF.

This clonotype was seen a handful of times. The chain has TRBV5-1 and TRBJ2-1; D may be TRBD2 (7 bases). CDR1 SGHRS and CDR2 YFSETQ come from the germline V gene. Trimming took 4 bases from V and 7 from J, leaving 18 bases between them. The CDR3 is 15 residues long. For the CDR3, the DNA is TGCGCCAGCAGCCTGAGCCGGGGGGCTATTAATGAGCAGTTCTTC. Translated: CASSLSRGAINEQFF.

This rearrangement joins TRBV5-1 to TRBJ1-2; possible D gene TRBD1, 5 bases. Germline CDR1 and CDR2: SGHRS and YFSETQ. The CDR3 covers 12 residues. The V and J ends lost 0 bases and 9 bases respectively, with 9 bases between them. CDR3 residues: CASSLEGDRYTF. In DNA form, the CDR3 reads TGCGCCAGCAGCTTGGAAGGGGACCGCTACACCTTC.

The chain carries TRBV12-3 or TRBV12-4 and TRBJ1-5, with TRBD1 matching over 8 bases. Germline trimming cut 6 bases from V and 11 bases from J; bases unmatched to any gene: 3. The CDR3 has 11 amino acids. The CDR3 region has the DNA TGTGCCAGCAGGTCGACAGGGGCCCAGCATTTT. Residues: CASRSTGAQHF.

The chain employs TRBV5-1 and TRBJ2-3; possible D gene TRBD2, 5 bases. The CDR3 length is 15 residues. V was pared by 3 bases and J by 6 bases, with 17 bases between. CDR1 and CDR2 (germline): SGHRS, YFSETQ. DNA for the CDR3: TGCGCCAGCAGCTCCCCCCCTCCGACGGGGGATACGCAGTATTTT. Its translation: CASSSPPPTGDTQYF.

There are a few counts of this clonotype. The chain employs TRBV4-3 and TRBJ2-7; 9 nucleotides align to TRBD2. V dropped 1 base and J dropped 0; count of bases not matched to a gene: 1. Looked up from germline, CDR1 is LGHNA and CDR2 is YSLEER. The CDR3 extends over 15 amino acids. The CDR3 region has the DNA TGCGCCAGCAGCCAAGCTAGCGGGAACTCCTACGAGCAGTACTTC. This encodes CASSQASGNSYEQYF.

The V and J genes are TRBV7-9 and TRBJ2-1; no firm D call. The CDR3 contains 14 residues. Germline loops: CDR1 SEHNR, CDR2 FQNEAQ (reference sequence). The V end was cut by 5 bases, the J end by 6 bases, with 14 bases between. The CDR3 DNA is TGTGCCAGCAGCCTGGCCTCTAGAGGCAATGAGCAGTTCTTC. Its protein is CASSLASRGNEQFF.

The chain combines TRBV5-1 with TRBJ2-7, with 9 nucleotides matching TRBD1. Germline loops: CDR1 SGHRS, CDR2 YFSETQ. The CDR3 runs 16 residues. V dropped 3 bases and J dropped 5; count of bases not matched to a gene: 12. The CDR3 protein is CASSSTYGQGRDEQYF. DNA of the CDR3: TGCGCCAGCAGCTCCACCTATGGACAGGGGAGAGACGAGCAGTACTTC.

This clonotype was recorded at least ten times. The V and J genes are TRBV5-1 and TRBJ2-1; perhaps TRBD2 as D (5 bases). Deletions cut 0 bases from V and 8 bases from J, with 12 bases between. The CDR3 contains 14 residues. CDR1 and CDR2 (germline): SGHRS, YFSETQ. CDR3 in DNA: TGCGCCAGCAGCTTGGCCGGGGTTTACCATGAGCAGTTCTTC. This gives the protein CASSLAGVYHEQFF.

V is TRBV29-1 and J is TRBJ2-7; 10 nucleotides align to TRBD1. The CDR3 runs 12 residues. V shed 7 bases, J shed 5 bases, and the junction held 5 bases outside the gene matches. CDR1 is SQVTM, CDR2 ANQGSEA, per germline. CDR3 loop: CSATGQGDEQYF. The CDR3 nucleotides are TGCAGCGCGACCGGACAGGGGGACGAGCAGTACTTC.

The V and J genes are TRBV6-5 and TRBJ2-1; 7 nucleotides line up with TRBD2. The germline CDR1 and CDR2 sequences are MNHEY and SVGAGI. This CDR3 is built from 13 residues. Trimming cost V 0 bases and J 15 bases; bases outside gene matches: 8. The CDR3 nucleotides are TGTGCCAGCAGTTACTCGAGTGGACTAGAAAGGTTCTTC. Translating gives CASSYSSGLERFF.

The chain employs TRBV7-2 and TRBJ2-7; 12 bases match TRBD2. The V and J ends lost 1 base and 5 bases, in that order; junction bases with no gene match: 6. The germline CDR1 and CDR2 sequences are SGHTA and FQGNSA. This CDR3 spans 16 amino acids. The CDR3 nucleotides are TGTGCCAGCAGCTTAGGACTAGCGGGAGTTTTCGACGAGCAGTACTTC. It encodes CASSLGLAGVFDEQYF.

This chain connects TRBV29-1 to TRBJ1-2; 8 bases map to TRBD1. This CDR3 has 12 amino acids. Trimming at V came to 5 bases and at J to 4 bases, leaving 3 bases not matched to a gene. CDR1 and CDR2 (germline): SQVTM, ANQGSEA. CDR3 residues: CSVTGTGYGYTF. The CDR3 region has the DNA TGCAGCGTTACCGGGACAGGCTATGGCTACACCTTC.

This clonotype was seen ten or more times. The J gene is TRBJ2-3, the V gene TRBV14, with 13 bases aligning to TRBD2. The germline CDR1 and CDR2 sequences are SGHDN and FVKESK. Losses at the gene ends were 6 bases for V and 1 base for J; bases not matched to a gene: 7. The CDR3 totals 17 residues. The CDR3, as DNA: TGTGCCAGCAGAAGAGGAGGGACTAGCGGGGGCACAGATACGCAGTATTTT. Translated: CASRRGGTSGGTDTQYF.

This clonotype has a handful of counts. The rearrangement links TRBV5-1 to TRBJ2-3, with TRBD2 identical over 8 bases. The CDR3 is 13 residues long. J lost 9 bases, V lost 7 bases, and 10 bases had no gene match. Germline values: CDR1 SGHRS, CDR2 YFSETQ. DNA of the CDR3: TGCGCCAGCGCCGTCCCGGGACTAGGCACGCAGTATTTT. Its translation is CASAVPGLGTQYF.

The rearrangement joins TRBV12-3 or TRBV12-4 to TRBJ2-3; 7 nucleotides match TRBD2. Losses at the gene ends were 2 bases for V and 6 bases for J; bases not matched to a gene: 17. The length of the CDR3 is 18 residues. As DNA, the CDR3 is TGTGCCAGCAGTTTAAATCAGGGCGGGAGATTCACACAGGATACGCAGTATTTT. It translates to CASSLNQGGRFTQDTQYF.

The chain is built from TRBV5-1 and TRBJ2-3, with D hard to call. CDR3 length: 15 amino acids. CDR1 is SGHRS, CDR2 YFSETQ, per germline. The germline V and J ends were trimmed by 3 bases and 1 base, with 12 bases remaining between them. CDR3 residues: CASSYVHDGTDTQYF. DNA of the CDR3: TGCGCCAGCAGCTACGTACATGACGGCACAGATACGCAGTATTTT.

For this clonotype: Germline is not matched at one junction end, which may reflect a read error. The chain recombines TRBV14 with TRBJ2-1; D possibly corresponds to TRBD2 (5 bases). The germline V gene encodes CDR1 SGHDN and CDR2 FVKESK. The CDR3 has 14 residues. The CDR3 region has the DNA TGCGCCAGCAGTGTGGTAGCGACCTTCAATGAGCAGTTCTTC. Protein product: CASSVVATFNEQFF.

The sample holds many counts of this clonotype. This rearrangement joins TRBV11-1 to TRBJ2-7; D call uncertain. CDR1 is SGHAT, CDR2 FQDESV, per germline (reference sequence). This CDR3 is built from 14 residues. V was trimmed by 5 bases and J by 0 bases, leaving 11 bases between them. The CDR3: CASSGFGPSYEQYF. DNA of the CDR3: TGTGCCAGCAGCGGGTTTGGACCCTCCTACGAGCAGTACTTC.

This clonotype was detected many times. Here the CDR3 reads CASSLGQGIHEQYF. The DNA for the CDR3 is TGTGCCAGCAGTTTAGGGCAGGGGATACACGAGCAGTACTTC. J is TRBJ2-7 and V is TRBV28, with TRBD1 as a possible D gene (6 bases). The length of the CDR3 is 14 residues. In germline, CDR1 is MDHEN, CDR2 SYDVKM. V was pared by 2 bases and J by 5 bases, with 13 bases between.

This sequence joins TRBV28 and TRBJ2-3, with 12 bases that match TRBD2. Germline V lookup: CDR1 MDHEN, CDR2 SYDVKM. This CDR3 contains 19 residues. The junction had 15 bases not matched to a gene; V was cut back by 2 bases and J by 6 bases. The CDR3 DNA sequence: TGTGCCAGCAGTTTAATGGGACTAGCGGGCCTCACCCATTCTGATACGCAGTATTTT. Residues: CASSLMGLAGLTHSDTQYF.

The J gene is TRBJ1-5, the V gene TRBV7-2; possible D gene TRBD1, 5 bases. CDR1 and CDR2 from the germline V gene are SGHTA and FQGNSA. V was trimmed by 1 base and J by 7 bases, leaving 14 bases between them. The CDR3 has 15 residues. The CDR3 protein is CASSLDKGSGQPQHF. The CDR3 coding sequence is TGTGCCAGCAGCTTAGATAAGGGATCAGGGCAGCCCCAGCATTTT.

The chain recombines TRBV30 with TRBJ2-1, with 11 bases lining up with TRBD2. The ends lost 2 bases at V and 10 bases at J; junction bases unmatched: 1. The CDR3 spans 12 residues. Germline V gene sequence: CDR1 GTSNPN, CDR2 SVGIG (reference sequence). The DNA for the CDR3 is TGTGCCTGGAGTAGACTAGCGGGGGAGCAGTTCTTC. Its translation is CAWSRLAGEQFF.

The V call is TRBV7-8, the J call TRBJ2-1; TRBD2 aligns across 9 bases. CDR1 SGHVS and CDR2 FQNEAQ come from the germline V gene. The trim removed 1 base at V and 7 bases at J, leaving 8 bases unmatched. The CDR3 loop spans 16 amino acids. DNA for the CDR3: TGTGCCAGCAGCTTAGTAATAGCGGGAGTATTGAATGAGCAGTTCTTC. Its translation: CASSLVIAGVLNEQFF.